Listed here are 21 T cell receptor beta chains from one sample, sequenced in a study of T cell responses to AZD1222 COVID-19 vaccine. Assay used: immunoSEQ multiplex PCR; TCRdb lists only in-frame clones, some missing. The sample yields tens of thousands of clones, about 90% seen once. The sample was peripheral blood, taken 28 days after the second dose of the MenACWY control vaccine. Receptor source: an adult who received the MenACWY meningococcal vaccine as a control.

J is TRBJ1-5 and V is TRBV6-6; 7 bases match TRBD1. This CDR3 has 15 residues. V trimming: 3 bases; J trimming: 2 bases; junction bases outside the gene matches: 4. CDR1 is MNHNY and CDR2 is SVGAGI in the germline V gene (reference sequence). The DNA of the CDR3 is TGTGCCAGCAGTTATGACAGGGTTGGCAATCAGCCCCAGCATTTT. It translates to CASSYDRVGNQPQHF.

In its sample, this clone was seen once. V gene TRBV27 combines with J gene TRBJ1-5, with TRBD1 identical over 7 bases. The CDR3 has 17 amino acids. The germline V gene encodes CDR1 MNHEY and CDR2 SMNVEV (reference sequence). V shed 2 bases, J shed 0 bases, and the junction held 7 bases outside the gene matches. CDR3 DNA: TGTGCCAGCAGTTTACGATGGGACAGCAATAGCAATCAGCCCCAGCATTTT. Translated: CASSLRWDSNSNQPQHF.

The rearrangement links TRBV19 to TRBJ2-7, with D possibly matching TRBD2 (5 bases). CDR3 length equals 12 residues. From germline, CDR1 is LNHDA and CDR2 SQIVND (reference sequence). Trimming took 5 bases from V and 6 from J, leaving 11 bases between them. The CDR3 here is CASSVTSGEQYF. The CDR3 coding sequence is TGTGCCAGTAGTGTCACTAGTGGCGAGCAGTACTTC.

The CDR3 coding sequence is TGTGCCAGCAGCCTCTACACAGATACGCAGTATTTT. Its protein product is CASSLYTDTQYF. This chain links TRBV7-2 with TRBJ2-3; D unclear. The V gene lost 5 bases and the J gene lost 2 bases, with 5 bases spanning the gap. This CDR3 comprises 12 residues. CDR1 and CDR2 from the germline V gene are SGHTA and FQGNSA.

The J gene is TRBJ2-2, the V gene TRBV14; D not resolved. The CDR3 consists of 13 residues. With 4 bases removed from V and 8 bases from J, the gap between germline ends came to 11 bases. CDR1 and CDR2 (germline): SGHDN, FVKESK. As DNA, the CDR3 is TGTGCCAGCAGCCCCCGGTTTGGTGGGGAGCTGTTTTTT. Its translation: CASSPRFGGELFF.

This clone has a handful of counts. The V gene is TRBV5-4, the J gene TRBJ1-1; tentatively, D is TRBD1 (6 bases). There are 14 residues in the CDR3. The V end was cut by 4 bases, the J end by 2 bases, with 12 bases between. Germline V CDR1 and CDR2: SGHNT, YYREEE (reference sequence). CDR3 region: CASSEVRGNTEAFF. In nucleotides, the CDR3 is TGTGCCAGCAGCGAAGTCAGGGGTAACACTGAAGCTTTCTTT.

V is TRBV4-2 and J is TRBJ2-1; no firm D call. The length of the CDR3 is 16 residues. Trimming took 0 bases from V and 0 from J, leaving 9 bases between them. Germline CDR1 LGHNA, CDR2 YNFKEQ. The CDR3 is CASSQEIGSSYNEQFF. CDR3 sequence (DNA): TGTGCCAGCAGCCAAGAGATTGGCAGCTCCTACAATGAGCAGTTCTTC.

This chain uses TRBV28 with TRBJ2-3; D possibly matches TRBD1 or TRBD2 (5 bases each). Germline CDR1 MDHEN, CDR2 SYDVKM. This CDR3 spans 15 amino acids. V shed 8 bases and J shed 0 bases, with 15 bases lying between them. CDR3 region: CASCWAGTSTDTQYF. In DNA, the CDR3 is TGTGCCAGCTGCTGGGCAGGGACGAGCACAGATACGCAGTATTTT.

The rearrangement links TRBV2 to TRBJ1-5; no reliable D call. Germline V lookup: CDR1 SNHLY, CDR2 FYNNEI. The CDR3 extends over 13 amino acids. V was shortened by 2 bases and J by 4 bases, with 6 bases between the two germline ends. This CDR3 reads CASSETLNQPQHF. Here the CDR3 DNA reads TGTGCCAGCAGTGAAACCCTTAATCAGCCCCAGCATTTT.

The chain is built from TRBV2 and TRBJ2-2, with TRBD1 identical over 11 bases. The CDR3 is made up of 14 amino acids. Trimming removed 6 bases from V and 6 bases from J; junction bases left unmatched: 3. Germline V gives CDR1 SNHLY, CDR2 FYNNEI. The CDR3 reads CASRGTGGPGELFF. The CDR3 DNA reads TGTGCCAGCAGAGGGACAGGGGGACCCGGGGAGCTGTTTTTT.

The chain recombines TRBV3-1 (or the pseudogene TRBV3-2) with TRBJ1-3; D remains ambiguous. The germline CDR1 and CDR2 sequences are LGHDT and YNNKEL (reference sequence). V was shortened by 5 bases and J by 4 bases, with 9 bases between the two germline ends. This CDR3 is built from 13 residues. The CDR3 DNA reads as TGTGCCAGCAGCGCGAAAAGGGGAAACACCATATATTTT. Translating it yields CASSAKRGNTIYF.

This rearrangement joins TRBV9 to TRBJ1-5; 9 positions agree with TRBD1. Germline loops: CDR1 SGDLS, CDR2 YYNGEE. The CDR3 covers 15 residues. After removal of 0 bases from V and 7 bases from J, the junction contained 5 bases not matched to a gene. This CDR3 is CASSVGGTGTQPQHF. The CDR3 DNA reads TGTGCCAGCAGCGTAGGCGGGACAGGGACCCAGCCCCAGCATTTT.

The CDR3 nucleotides read TGTGCCAGCAGTGAAGGGACAGGGAGACCGAACACTGAAGCTTTCTTT. Protein product: CASSEGTGRPNTEAFF. The chain employs TRBV2 and TRBJ1-1; TRBD1 aligns across 8 bases. The CDR3 is made up of 16 amino acids. Per the germline V gene, CDR1 is SNHLY and CDR2 is FYNNEI. The trim removed 1 base at V and 1 base at J, leaving 5 bases unmatched.

The chain has TRBV4-1 and TRBJ1-1; D is uncertain. Trimming shortened V by 2 bases and J by 1 base, and 11 bases separated the two germline ends. This CDR3 spans 15 amino acids. Germline V gene data show CDR1 as MGHRA and CDR2 as YSYEKL. The CDR3 DNA reads TGCGCCAGCAGCCAAACCTTTCCAGGGAACACTGAAGCTTTCTTT. Residues: CASSQTFPGNTEAFF.

This chain uses TRBV28 with TRBJ2-3; D gene ambiguous. With 5 bases removed from V and 6 bases from J, the gap between germline ends came to 9 bases. Per germline, CDR1 MDHEN and CDR2 SYDVKM. The CDR3 is made up of 12 amino acids. CDR3 sequence (DNA): TGTGCCAGCAGTCGTAATGTGGATACGCAGTATTTT. Protein: CASSRNVDTQYF. The whole variable domain, filled in from reference TRBV28 and TRBJ2-3, reads DVKVTQSSRYLVKRTGEKVFLECVQDMDHENMFWYRQDPGLGLRLIYFSYDVKMKEKGDIPEGYSVSREKKERFSLILESASTNQTSMYLCASSRNVDTQYFGPGTRLTVL.

This sequence joins TRBV5-1 and TRBJ1-5; D gene uncertain. Per the germline V gene, CDR1 is SGHRS and CDR2 is YFSETQ. V lost 3 bases, J lost 0 bases, and 10 bases lay in between. The CDR3 extends over 15 amino acids. CDR3 in DNA: TGCGCCAGCAGCTCGATGGGCGGTAGCAATCAGCCCCAGCATTTT. This encodes CASSSMGGSNQPQHF. Using reference TRBV5-1 and TRBJ1-5 for the parts outside the CDR3, the full variable domain is KAGVTQTPRYLIKTRGQQVTLSCSPISGHRSVSWYQQTPGQGLQFLFEYFSETQRNKGNFPGRFSGRQFSNSRSEMNVSTLELGDSALYLCASSSMGGSNQPQHFGDGTRLSIL.

V and J are TRBV9 and TRBJ2-1; TRBD1 is a possible D gene (5 bases). Trimming removed 0 bases from V and 8 bases from J, with 6 bases in between. This CDR3 comprises 12 residues. CDR1 SGDLS and CDR2 YYNGEE come from the germline V gene. The CDR3 spells CASSVGGDEQFF. CDR3 in DNA: TGTGCCAGCAGCGTAGGGGGCGATGAGCAGTTCTTC. Based on the CDR3 plus reference TRBV9 and TRBJ2-1, the full variable domain is DSGVTQTPKHLITATGQRVTLRCSPRSGDLSVYWYQQSLDQGLQFLIQYYNGEERAKGNILERFSAQQFPDLHSELNLSSLELGDSALYFCASSVGGDEQFFGPGTRLTVL.

The chain combines TRBV10-1 with TRBJ1-2; the D gene is possibly TRBD1 (5 bases). There are 16 residues in the CDR3. Looked up from germline, CDR1 is WNHNN and CDR2 is SYGVQD (reference sequence). The ends were cut back, 5 bases at V and 7 bases at J, with 23 bases in the middle. This chain's CDR3 is CASSPSRETPGTGYTF. CDR3 DNA: TGCGCCAGCAGTCCGTCACGAGAAACCCCAGGGACTGGCTACACCTTC.

This chain links TRBV19 with TRBJ1-4; 7 bases match TRBD1. Germline trimming cut 10 bases from V and 5 bases from J; bases unmatched to any gene: 7. The CDR3 consists of 13 residues. The germline CDR1 and CDR2 sequences are LNHDA and SQIVND (reference sequence). CDR3 in DNA: TGTGCCACCAGGGACAGTCTAAATGAAAAACTGTTTTTT. Translating it yields CATRDSLNEKLFF.

V and J are TRBV3-1 (or the pseudogene TRBV3-2) and TRBJ1-1; D possibly corresponds to TRBD1 (5 bases). Germline V gene sequence: CDR1 LGHDT, CDR2 YNNKEL (reference sequence). Trimming removed 0 bases from V and 0 bases from J, with 14 bases in between. The CDR3 loop spans 17 amino acids. For the CDR3, the DNA is TGTGCCAGCAGCCAAGATAGGAGGGGAGGGTTGAACACTGAAGCTTTCTTT. This sequence encodes CASSQDRRGGLNTEAFF.

The chain links TRBV30 to TRBJ2-1, with D possibly TRBD1 on 7 matching bases. Germline V gene sequence: CDR1 GTSNPN, CDR2 SVGIG (reference sequence). The CDR3 loop spans 16 amino acids. V dropped 3 bases and J dropped 7 bases, with 22 bases sitting between them. The CDR3 here is CAWRHRGGVAVNEQFF. As DNA, the CDR3 is TGTGCCTGGAGGCACAGGGGCGGGGTGGCTGTTAATGAGCAGTTCTTC. Variable domain in full (rest from reference TRBV30 and TRBJ2-1): SQTIHQWPATLVQPVGSPLSLECTVEGTSNPNLYWYRQAAGRGLQLLFYSVGIGQISSEVPQNLSASRPQDRQFILSSKKLLLSDSGFYLCAWRHRGGVAVNEQFFGPGTRLTVL.